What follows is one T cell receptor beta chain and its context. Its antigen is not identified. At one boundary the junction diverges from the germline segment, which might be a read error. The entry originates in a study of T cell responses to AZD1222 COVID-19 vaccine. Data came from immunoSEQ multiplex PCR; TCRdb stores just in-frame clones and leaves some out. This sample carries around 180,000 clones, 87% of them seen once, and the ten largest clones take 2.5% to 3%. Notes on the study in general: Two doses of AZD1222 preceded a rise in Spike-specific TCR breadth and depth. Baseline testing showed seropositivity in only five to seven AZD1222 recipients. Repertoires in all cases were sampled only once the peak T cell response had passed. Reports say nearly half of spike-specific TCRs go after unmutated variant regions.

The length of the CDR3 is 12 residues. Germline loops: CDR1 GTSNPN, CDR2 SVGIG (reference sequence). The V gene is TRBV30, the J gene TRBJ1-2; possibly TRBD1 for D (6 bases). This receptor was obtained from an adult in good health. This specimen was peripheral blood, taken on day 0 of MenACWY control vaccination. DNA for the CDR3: TGCCTCATGGGGGCGACCGGCTATGGCTACACCTTC. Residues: CLMGATGYGYTF.